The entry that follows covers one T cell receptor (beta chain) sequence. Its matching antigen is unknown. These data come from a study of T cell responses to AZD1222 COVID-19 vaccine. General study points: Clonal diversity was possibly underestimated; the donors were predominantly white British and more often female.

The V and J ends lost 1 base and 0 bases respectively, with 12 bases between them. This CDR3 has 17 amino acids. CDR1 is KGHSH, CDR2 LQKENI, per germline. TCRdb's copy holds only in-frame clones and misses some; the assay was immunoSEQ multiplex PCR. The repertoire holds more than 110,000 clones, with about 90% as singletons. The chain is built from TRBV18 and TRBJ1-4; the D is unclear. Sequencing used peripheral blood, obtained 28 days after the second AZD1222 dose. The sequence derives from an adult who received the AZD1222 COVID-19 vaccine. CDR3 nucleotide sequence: TGTGCCAGCTCACCACAGGTTAATTCTCCAACTAATGAAAAACTGTTTTTT. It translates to CASSPQVNSPTNEKLFF.